Each of the 12 T cell receptor beta chains below was sequenced from the same sample in a study of shared clonotypes between healthy human individuals. Libraries were prepared by immunoSEQ multiplex PCR; TCRdb keeps only in-frame clonotypes and omits some of them. The repertoire includes hundreds of thousands of clones, more than 70% of them detected once, and roughly 1.8% sits in the top ten. Material: memory CD4+ T cells sorted from blood. The subset: CD45RA-negative fraction. These TCRs come from a woman aged 25-40 years in good health.

V is TRBV4-1 and J is TRBJ2-7; D not certain. Trimming took off 0 bases at V and 3 bases at J, with 6 bases between the two ends. CDR3 length equals 13 residues. From germline, CDR1 is MGHRA and CDR2 YSYEKL. The CDR3: CASSQDMGYEQYF. DNA of the CDR3: TGCGCCAGCAGCCAAGATATGGGCTACGAGCAGTACTTC.

The chain has TRBV4-1 and TRBJ2-5; D may be TRBD2 (5 bases). This CDR3 contains 15 residues. V gave up 1 base and J gave up 9 bases, with 18 bases separating them. Germline V lookup: CDR1 MGHRA, CDR2 YSYEKL. CDR3 protein: CASSQVGRAEMSQYF. The CDR3 nucleotides are TGCGCCAGCAGCCAAGTCGGGCGGGCCGAGATGTCCCAGTACTTC.

This rearrangement joins TRBV18 to TRBJ2-1; D is perhaps TRBD1 (5 bases). Germline V gene data show CDR1 as KGHSH and CDR2 as LQKENI. V was pared by 4 bases and J by 8 bases, with 18 bases between. The CDR3 runs 15 residues. CDR3 protein: CASSHRTVRSDEQFF. In DNA, the CDR3 is TGTGCCAGCTCACACAGGACGGTCCGGTCGGATGAGCAGTTCTTC.

Details on this clone: Other DNA variants within this sample encode the same CDR3. The V gene is TRBV7-9, the J gene TRBJ2-3; no reliable D call. Trimming removed 1 base from V and 4 bases from J, with 3 bases in between. The CDR3 totals 12 residues. CDR1 and CDR2 from the germline V gene are SEHNR and FQNEAQ (reference sequence). This chain's CDR3 is CASSLDADTQYF. For the CDR3, the DNA is TGTGCCAGCAGCTTAGACGCAGATACGCAGTATTTT.

The gene calls are TRBV5-6 and TRBJ1-1; D call uncertain. V was cut by 0 bases and J by 7 bases, with 10 bases left in between. CDR3 size: 13 residues. Germline V gene sequence: CDR1 SGHDT, CDR2 YYEEEE. CDR3: CASSLGLLDEAFF. In DNA, the CDR3 is TGTGCCAGCAGCTTGGGCCTGCTGGATGAAGCTTTCTTT.

V gene TRBV28 combines with J gene TRBJ1-2; D call uncertain. Per germline, CDR1 MDHEN and CDR2 SYDVKM. The CDR3 contains 12 residues. Trimming took 2 bases from V and 7 from J, leaving 8 bases between them. The CDR3 here is CASSLRRVGYTF. CDR3 DNA sequence: TGTGCCAGCAGTTTACGTAGGGTTGGCTACACCTTC.

This clone has a handful of counts. The chain has TRBV27 and TRBJ2-1, with 11 bases that match TRBD2. The germline V gene has CDR1 MNHEY and CDR2 SMNVEV (reference sequence). The CDR3 contains 16 residues. J gave up 7 bases and V 7 bases, and 12 bases lay outside the gene matches. The CDR3 DNA reads as TGTGCCAGCACCCCCCTTAGCGGGAGGGCCCAGAATGAGCAGTTCTTC. Translation gives CASTPLSGRAQNEQFF.

The chain combines TRBV5-1 with TRBJ2-5, with TRBD2 identical over 9 bases. The CDR3 is 13 residues long. The junction had 1 base not matched to a gene; V was cut back by 2 bases and J by 5 bases. Germline-derived CDR1 and CDR2 are SGHRS and YFSETQ. The CDR3 protein is CASSFSGSETQYF. The CDR3 nucleotides read TGCGCCAGCAGCTTTAGCGGGAGTGAGACCCAGTACTTC.

This clone turned up a few times. The chain couples TRBV5-4 to TRBJ2-7; TRBD1 aligns across 8 bases. The CDR3 consists of 16 residues. Germline CDR1 reads SGHNT; CDR2 reads YYREEE (reference sequence). The trim removed 0 bases at V and 4 bases at J, leaving 9 bases unmatched. The CDR3 spells CASSLGGQGILYEQYF. In DNA form, the CDR3 reads TGTGCCAGCAGCTTGGGCGGACAGGGCATTCTGTACGAGCAGTACTTC.

J is TRBJ2-5 and V is TRBV10-2; D is unclear. Germline V CDR1 and CDR2: WSHSY, SAAADI. V was trimmed by 8 bases and J by 1 base, leaving 11 bases between them. The CDR3 extends over 13 amino acids. In nucleotides, the CDR3 is TGCGCCAGCGGGGTGTCCGGCCAAGAGACCCAGTACTTC. Translating gives CASGVSGQETQYF.

This chain uses TRBV10-2 with TRBJ2-3; TRBD1 agrees at 8 bases. CDR1 is WSHSY and CDR2 is SAAADI in the germline V gene. This CDR3 is 15 amino acids long. The V gene end was trimmed by 6 bases and the J gene end by 2 bases; junction bases not matched to a gene: 7. The CDR3 nucleotides are TGCGCCAGCAGGGACAGGGTGTTATACACAGATACGCAGTATTTT. This gives the protein CASRDRVLYTDTQYF.

The chain recombines TRBV28 with TRBJ2-1, with 16 bases that match TRBD2. The V gene end was trimmed by 3 bases and the J gene end by 8 bases; junction bases not matched to a gene: 13. Germline V gene sequence: CDR1 MDHEN, CDR2 SYDVKM. The length of the CDR3 is 19 residues. CDR3 DNA sequence: TGTGCCAGCAGTTTGGCCGCATTGGGACTAGCGGGAGGGCGGGATGAGCAGTTCTTC. Amino acid sequence: CASSLAALGLAGGRDEQFF.